A single sample is the source of the 8 T cell receptor beta chains below, sequenced in a study of CD4 T cells in relation to SARS-CoV-2 and coronaviruses. Clones were sequenced by immunoSEQ multiplex PCR, and TCRdb holds only the in-frame ones, with some missing. The table includes 60,000 or so clones, about 95% detected once. Before the COVID-19 pandemic, during about 2010-2018, CD4+ T cells were taken from unexposed donors. The sequenced material came from naive CD4+ T cells from PBMCs. As to subset: naive CD4+ T cells isolated by negative enrichment. The receptors stem from a human donor in good health.

This chain uses TRBV5-1 with TRBJ2-1; 13 bases match TRBD2. Germline V CDR1 and CDR2: SGHRS, YFSETQ. V was clipped by 4 bases and J by 6 bases; unmatched bases: 4. This CDR3 region has 15 residues. The CDR3 here is CASSRGTSGTNEQFF. As DNA, the CDR3 is TGCGCCAGCAGCCGAGGGACTAGCGGGACCAATGAGCAGTTCTTC.

The genes are TRBV24-1 and TRBJ2-3, with D possibly called TRBD1 or TRBD2 (6 bases each). Germline V gene data show CDR1 as KGHDR and CDR2 as SFDVKD. Trimming removed 4 bases from V and 3 bases from J, with 16 bases in between. The CDR3 is made up of 16 amino acids. The CDR3 loop is CATSDPRGGGTDTQYF. The CDR3 DNA reads TGTGCCACCAGTGACCCCCGTGGAGGGGGTACAGATACGCAGTATTTT.

This sequence joins TRBV5-1 and TRBJ2-1; D is uncertain. V shed 6 bases and J shed 0 bases, with 7 bases lying between them. There are 13 residues in the CDR3. Per germline, CDR1 SGHRS and CDR2 YFSETQ. This chain's CDR3 is CASTPDSYNEQFF. The CDR3 region has the DNA TGCGCCAGCACGCCTGACTCCTACAATGAGCAGTTCTTC.

Only one count was recorded for this clone. V and J are TRBV5-4 and TRBJ2-1; 9 bases match TRBD1. With 5 bases clipped from V and 6 bases from J, the junction kept 9 bases outside the gene matches. CDR1 is SGHNT and CDR2 is YYREEE in the germline V gene (reference sequence). The CDR3 consists of 15 residues. The CDR3 here is CASRFPGQGLNEQFF. DNA of the CDR3: TGTGCCAGCAGATTCCCGGGACAGGGTCTCAATGAGCAGTTCTTC.

The chain uses TRBV19 and TRBJ1-1; 7 nucleotides match TRBD1. CDR3 length: 14 amino acids. Germline-derived CDR1 and CDR2 are LNHDA and SQIVND (reference sequence). V dropped 6 bases and J dropped 2; count of bases not matched to a gene: 6. The CDR3 DNA reads TGTGCCAGTAGAGACAGGGAATTCAACACTGAAGCTTTCTTT. The encoded protein is CASRDREFNTEAFF.

The chain carries TRBV27 and TRBJ2-7; TRBD1 matches 9 bases. V lost 5 bases to trimming and J lost 6 bases; unmatched junction nucleotides: 14. CDR3 length equals 16 residues. CDR1 MNHEY and CDR2 SMNVEV come from the germline V gene (reference sequence). This chain's CDR3 is CASSRTGTGIFREQYF. The CDR3 DNA is TGTGCCAGCAGTCGAACCGGGACAGGGATATTTCGCGAGCAGTACTTC.

This chain connects TRBV9 to TRBJ2-3; D remains unclear. Trimming removed 1 base from V and 3 bases from J, with 9 bases in between. There are 14 residues in the CDR3. Germline values: CDR1 SGDLS, CDR2 YYNGEE. Here the CDR3 DNA reads TGTGCCAGCAGCGTATTTTTCGGTACAGATACGCAGTATTTT. It specifies CASSVFFGTDTQYF.

The chain combines TRBV11-2 with TRBJ2-1; 8 bases align to TRBD2. This CDR3 spans 18 amino acids. Germline values: CDR1 SGHAT, CDR2 FQNNGV. Trimming removed 6 bases from V and 9 bases from J; junction bases left unmatched: 22. The DNA of the CDR3 is TGTGCCAGCAGGGGGGAACCCGGCACGGGAGGGCCTCGGGGTGAGCAGTTCTTC. Translated, it gives CASRGEPGTGGPRGEQFF.